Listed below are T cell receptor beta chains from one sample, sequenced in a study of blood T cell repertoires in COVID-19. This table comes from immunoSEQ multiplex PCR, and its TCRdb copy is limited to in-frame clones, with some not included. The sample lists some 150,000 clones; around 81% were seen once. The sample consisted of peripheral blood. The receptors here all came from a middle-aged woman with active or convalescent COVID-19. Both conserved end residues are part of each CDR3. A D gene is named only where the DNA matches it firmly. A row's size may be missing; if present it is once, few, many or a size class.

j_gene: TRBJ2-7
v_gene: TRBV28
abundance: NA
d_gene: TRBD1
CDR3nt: TGTGCCAGCAGTTTTAGTGACAGGGAAGGCGAGCAGTACTTC
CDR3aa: CASSFSDREGEQYF

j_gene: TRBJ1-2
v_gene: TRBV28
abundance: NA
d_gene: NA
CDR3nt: TGTGCCAGCAGTCGTAACTATGGCTACACCTTC
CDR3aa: CASSRNYGYTF

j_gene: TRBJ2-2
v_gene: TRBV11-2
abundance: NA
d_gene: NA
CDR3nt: TGTGCCAGCAGCCCCTCTGGGGGGGCGGACACCGGGGAGCTGTTTTTT
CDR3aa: CASSPSGGADTGELFF

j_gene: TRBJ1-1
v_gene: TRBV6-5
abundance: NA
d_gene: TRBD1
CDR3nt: TGTGCCAGCAGCTCCGGGACAGGGACTGAAGCTTTCTTT
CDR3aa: CASSSGTGTEAFF

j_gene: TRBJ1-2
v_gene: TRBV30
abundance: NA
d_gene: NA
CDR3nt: TGTGCCTGGAGTTTCGGGAGTTACTATGGCTACACCTTC
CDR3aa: CAWSFGSYYGYTF

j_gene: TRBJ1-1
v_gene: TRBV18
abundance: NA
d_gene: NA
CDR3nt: TGTGCCAGCTCACCTCGAATTAGAAACACTGAAGCTTTCTTT
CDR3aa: CASSPRIRNTEAFF

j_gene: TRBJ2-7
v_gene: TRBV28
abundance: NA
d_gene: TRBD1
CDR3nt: TGTGCCAGCAGTTCCGGGACAGGGAATACCTACGAGCAGTACTTC
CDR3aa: CASSSGTGNTYEQYF

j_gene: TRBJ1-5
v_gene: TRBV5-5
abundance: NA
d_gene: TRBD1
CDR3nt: TGTGCCAGCAGCTTGGCCCCCCTCGGGACAGACAATCAGCCCCAGCATTTT
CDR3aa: CASSLAPLGTDNQPQHF

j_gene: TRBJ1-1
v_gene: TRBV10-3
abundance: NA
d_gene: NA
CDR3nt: TGTGCCATCGGGGGGGCAGCGAACACTGAAGCTTTCTTT
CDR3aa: CAIGGAANTEAFF

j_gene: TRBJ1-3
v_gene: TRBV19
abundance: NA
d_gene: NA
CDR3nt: TGTGCCAGTACCCCACAAAGAAACACCATATATTTT
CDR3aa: CASTPQRNTIYF

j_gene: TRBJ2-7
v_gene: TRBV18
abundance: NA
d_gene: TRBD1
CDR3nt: TGTGCCAGCTCGCCGAGGGGACAGGGGGCAGGCGAGCAGTACTTC
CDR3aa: CASSPRGQGAGEQYF

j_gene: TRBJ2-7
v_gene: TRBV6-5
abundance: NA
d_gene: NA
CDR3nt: TGTGCCAGCAACCCCGGGAGGGGGCCGTACTACGAGCAGTACTTC
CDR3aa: CASNPGRGPYYEQYF

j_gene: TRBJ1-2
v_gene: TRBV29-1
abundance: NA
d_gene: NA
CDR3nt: TGCAGCGTTGAAAAAGAGTGGGGCTACACCTTC
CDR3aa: CSVEKEWGYTF

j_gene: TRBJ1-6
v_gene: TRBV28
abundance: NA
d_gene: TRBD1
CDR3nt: TGTGCCAGCAGTTCGACAGGGGTTTCTAGTTCACCCCTCCACTTT
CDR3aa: CASSSTGVSSSPLHF

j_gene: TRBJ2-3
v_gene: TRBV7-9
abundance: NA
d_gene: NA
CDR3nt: TGTGCCAGCAGCTTAGGGACCTCGGGGGATACGCAGTATTTT
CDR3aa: CASSLGTSGDTQYF

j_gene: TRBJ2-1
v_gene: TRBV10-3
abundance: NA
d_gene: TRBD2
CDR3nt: TGTGCCATCAGCGGCGCGTTAGCGGGGGGCCAGCCCGGGGGTAAAGAGCAGTTCTTC
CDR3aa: CAISGALAGGQPGGKEQFF

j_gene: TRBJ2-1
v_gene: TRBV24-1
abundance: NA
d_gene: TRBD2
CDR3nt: TGTGCCACCAGTGATCTTCCGGGACTAGCGGGAGGGGGGAATGAGCAGTTCTTC
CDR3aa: CATSDLPGLAGGGNEQFF

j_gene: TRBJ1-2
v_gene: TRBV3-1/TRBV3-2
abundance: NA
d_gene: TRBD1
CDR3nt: TGTGCCAGCAGCCAAGATGGGACAGGGGACTATGGCTACACCTTC
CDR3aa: CASSQDGTGDYGYTF

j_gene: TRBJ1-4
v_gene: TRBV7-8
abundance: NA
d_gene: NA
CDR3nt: TGTGCCAGCAGCCCTGGAGGCGGGGTCAGGAATGAAAAACTGTTTTTT
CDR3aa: CASSPGGGVRNEKLFF

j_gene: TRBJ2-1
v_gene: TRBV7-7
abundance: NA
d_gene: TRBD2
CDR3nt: TGTGCCAGCAGCCTTGGGACTAGCGCATACAATGAGCAGTTCTTC
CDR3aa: CASSLGTSAYNEQFF

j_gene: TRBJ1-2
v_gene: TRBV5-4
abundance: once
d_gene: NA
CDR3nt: TGTGCCAGCAGCTCAGACACCTATGGCTACACCTTC
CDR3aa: CASSSDTYGYTF

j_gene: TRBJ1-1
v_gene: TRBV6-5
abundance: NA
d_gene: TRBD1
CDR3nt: TGTGCCAGCATTACAGGGGGCGGCACTGAAGCTTTCTTT
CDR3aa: CASITGGGTEAFF

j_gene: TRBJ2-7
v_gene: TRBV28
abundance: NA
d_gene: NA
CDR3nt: TGTGCCAGCAGTTCCAGCGGTTACCGTGCGAGCTCCTACGAGCAGTACTTC
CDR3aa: CASSSSGYRASSYEQYF

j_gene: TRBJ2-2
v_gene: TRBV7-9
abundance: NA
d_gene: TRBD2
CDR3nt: TGTGCCACCCAGACGGGACTAGCGGGAGGATGGGACACCGGGGAGCTGTTTTTT
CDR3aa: CATQTGLAGGWDTGELFF